This is a list of T cell receptor beta chains from one sample in a study of blood T cell repertoires in COVID-19. Method: immunoSEQ multiplex PCR; TCRdb's copy keeps in-frame clones and lacks some. Of some 140,000 clones in the sample, 80% to 85% were seen once. Sequencing was carried out using PBMCs or T cells enriched from blood (not recorded which). The receptors originated from a man aged 30 to 39 who had recovered from COVID-19. Each CDR3 is given with its conserved first and last residue. Each record gives: D gene, CDR3 length, J gene, clone size, V gene, CDR3 DNA, CDR3 protein. A D gene is named only where the DNA matches it firmly. Expanded clones get a size class; other rows say once, few or many, or leave the size out.

.	13	TRBJ1-6	few	TRBV2	TGTGCCAGCAGTCAAGGGCTCAATTCACCCCTCCACTTT	CASSQGLNSPLHF
TRBD1	14	TRBJ1-5	.	TRBV14	TGTGCCAGCAGCGGAGGGGGCATGGATCAGCCCCAGCATTTT	CASSGGGMDQPQHF
.	14	TRBJ1-2	.	TRBV27	TGTGCCAGCAGTCCCAGGACTCCTAACTATGGCTACACCTTC	CASSPRTPNYGYTF
TRBD1	16	TRBJ1-5	.	TRBV5-6	TGTGCCAGCAGCTTGGGAGGGGGCGCGGGTAATCAGCCCCAGCATTTT	CASSLGGGAGNQPQHF
TRBD1	13	TRBJ2-2	.	TRBV7-2	TGTGCCAGCAGCCGACAGGGTGGCGGGGAGCTGTTTTTT	CASSRQGGGELFF
.	15	TRBJ1-1	.	TRBV18	TGTGCCAGCTCACCTACAGCAGGGGCGGACACTGAAGCTTTCTTT	CASSPTAGADTEAFF
TRBD1	13	TRBJ1-2	.	TRBV18	TGTGCCAGCTCGCTTAACAGGGGAAAGGGCTACACCTTC	CASSLNRGKGYTF
TRBD1	15	TRBJ2-2	.	TRBV6-2/TRBV6-3	TGTGCCAGCAGTTACCTCCAGGGGGTTTCCGGGGAGCTGTTTTTT	CASSYLQGVSGELFF
.	14	TRBJ2-1	.	TRBV11-2	TGTGCCAGCAGGATTACAGGGACCTACAATGAGCAGTTCTTC	CASRITGTYNEQFF
.	14	TRBJ2-7	.	TRBV6-1	TGTGCCAGCAGTTTTCCAACTGCACCTAACGAGCAGTACTTC	CASSFPTAPNEQYF
.	13	TRBJ1-4	.	TRBV7-9	TGTGCCAGCAGCCCCCCCGTTAGGGGGAAACTGTTTTTT	CASSPPVRGKLFF
TRBD2	15	TRBJ2-1	.	TRBV18	TGTGCCAGCTCGCCCTCTAGCGGGGGGTACAATGAGCAGTTCTTC	CASSPSSGGYNEQFF
.	17	TRBJ1-5	.	TRBV19	TGTGCCAGTAGTATCCTCCGGGCAGGGAATAGCAATCAGCCCCAGCATTTT	CASSILRAGNSNQPQHF
.	15	TRBJ1-5	.	TRBV3-1/TRBV3-2	TGTGCCAGCAGCCAAGATGCAGGGTCCGGGCAGCCCCAGCATTTT	CASSQDAGSGQPQHF
TRBD2	16	TRBJ2-3	once	TRBV10-3	TGTGCCATCAGTGAGTCGATAGCGGGGATAACAGATACGCAGTATTTT	CAISESIAGITDTQYF
TRBD2	18	TRBJ2-3	.	TRBV5-1	TGCGCCAGCAGCTTGTTCTCCGGACTAGCGGGAGATGCAGATACGCAGTATTTT	CASSLFSGLAGDADTQYF
.	15	TRBJ2-7	.	TRBV5-6	TGTGCCAGCAGCTCGCGGGGACGTAGAAACTACGAGCAGTACTTC	CASSSRGRRNYEQYF
.	14	TRBJ1-3	.	TRBV6-5	TGTGCCAGCCCCGACGGGAGCTCTGGAAACACCATATATTTT	CASPDGSSGNTIYF
.	14	TRBJ1-2	.	TRBV13	TGTGCCAGCAGCCCCCAGGGGCTTGGGTATGGCTACACCTTC	CASSPQGLGYGYTF
.	16	TRBJ1-1	.	TRBV5-1	TGCGCCAGCAGCTTGGTGGTCTCGGGGGGCGACACTGAAGCTTTCTTT	CASSLVVSGGDTEAFF
.	14	TRBJ2-3	.	TRBV18	TGTGCCAGCTCAGGTATGACTAGCACAGATACGCAGTATTTT	CASSGMTSTDTQYF
.	14	TRBJ2-7	once	TRBV19	TGTGCCAGTAGTATAGGACTCCACTCCTACGAGCAGTACTTC	CASSIGLHSYEQYF
.	16	TRBJ2-6	.	TRBV27	TGTGCCAGCAGTCCCGGTCGGGGCTCTGGGGCCAACGTCCTGACTTTC	CASSPGRGSGANVLTF
TRBD1	14	TRBJ1-6	.	TRBV19	TGTGCCAGTAGTCCGGGACAGGCGAGGTCACCCCTCCACTTT	CASSPGQARSPLHF
TRBD1	15	TRBJ2-1	.	TRBV27	TGTGCCAGCAGTGCTCGACAGGGTGGCTACAATGAGCAGTTCTTC	CASSARQGGYNEQFF